These 21 T cell receptor beta chains came from one sample sequenced in a study of blood T cells in healthy people across ages. A J-beta primer mix and a sample-barcoded 5' primer were used in a second PCR of roughly 6 to 11 cycles. One entry per CDR3 protein results from TCRdb running MiXCR on the 5' RACE reads. The table lists approximately 1,000,000 distinct CDR3 sequences, 45% of them singletons. Sequenced input: blood. Every receptor here comes from an older woman in good health.

CDR3 bases: TGTGCCAGCAGCCTTGGGACAGGGGATAATTCACCCCTCCACTTT. Its protein is CASSLGTGDNSPLHF. The gene calls are TRBV3-1 and TRBJ1-6; TRBD1 aligns across 10 bases. Germline V CDR1 and CDR2: LGHDT, YNNKEL (reference sequence). The CDR3 length is 15 residues. The junction had 2 bases not matched to a gene; V was cut back by 4 bases and J by 5 bases.

The J gene is TRBJ2-1, the V gene TRBV11-2; D remains ambiguous. The J call may be wrong; the DNA end is better matched by TRBJ2-7. The CDR3 length is 14 residues. Germline CDR1 reads SGHAT; CDR2 reads FQNNGV. The CDR3 DNA reads TGTGCCAGCAGCGGCGACCCAAACTACAATGAGCAGTACTTC. It yields the protein CASSGDPNYNEQYF.

This clonotype appeared a few times. V usage is TRBV2 and J usage is TRBJ2-7; the match to TRBD1 covers 10 bases. V dropped 7 bases and J dropped 0; count of bases not matched to a gene: 3. The CDR3 consists of 14 residues. CDR1 SNHLY and CDR2 FYNNEI come from the germline V gene. The CDR3 region is CASTRDRGSYEQYF. The CDR3 DNA sequence: TGTGCCAGCACCCGGGACAGGGGCTCCTACGAGCAGTACTTC.

Only a few counts were recorded for this clonotype. The gene calls are TRBV5-1 and TRBJ2-7, with 10 bases aligning to TRBD2. In germline, CDR1 is SGHRS, CDR2 YFSETQ. J lost 5 bases, V lost 2 bases, and 7 bases had no gene match. This CDR3 is 15 amino acids long. The CDR3 region is CASSFGVAGGNEQYF. The CDR3 bases are TGCGCCAGCAGCTTTGGGGTAGCGGGAGGTAACGAGCAGTACTTC.

This chain connects TRBV4-2 to TRBJ2-7, with D uncertain. Germline CDR1 is LGHNA and CDR2 is YNFKEQ. The V gene lost 1 base and the J gene lost 3 bases, with 13 bases spanning the gap. The CDR3 totals 15 residues. The CDR3 DNA sequence: TGTGCCAGCAGCCAAGCTCGCCAGGAGATCTACGAGCAGTACTTC. Its protein is CASSQARQEIYEQYF.

This clonotype was detected only a few times. The chain couples TRBV12-3 or TRBV12-4 to TRBJ1-5; D gene uncertain. The ends were cut back, 5 bases at V and 7 bases at J, with 12 bases in the middle. This CDR3 region has 13 residues. In DNA, the CDR3 is TGTGCCAGCAGTCCAGGTATTGGGCAGCCCCAGCATTTT. Its translation is CASSPGIGQPQHF.

This chain joins TRBV19 and TRBJ1-5; no clear D gene. The CDR3 contains 15 residues. CDR1 and CDR2 (germline): LNHDA, SQIVND (reference sequence). Trimming stripped 7 bases from V and 0 bases from J, with 13 bases between. CDR3 sequence: CASKLGRNSNQPQHF. In nucleotides, the CDR3 is TGTGCCAGTAAGCTGGGCAGGAATAGCAATCAGCCCCAGCATTTT.

In this sample, this clonotype turned up many times. The chain employs TRBV29-1 and TRBJ2-7; maybe TRBD2 (6 bases). Germline assignment: CDR1 SQVTM and CDR2 ANQGSEA. This CDR3 contains 13 residues. V was cut by 6 bases and J by 6 bases, with 18 bases left in between. The CDR3 DNA sequence: TGCAGCGTGGTTAGCGGCCCTGGCAGCGAGCAGTACTTC. As protein: CSVVSGPGSEQYF.

The chain has TRBV4-2 and TRBJ2-1, with TRBD1 matching over 7 bases. The CDR3 runs 16 residues. V lost 5 bases to trimming and J lost 8 bases; unmatched junction nucleotides: 15. Germline V gene data show CDR1 as LGHNA and CDR2 as YNFKEQ. CDR3 nucleotides: TGTGCCAGCAGCGATTGGTTGGCAGGGGGTCATCATGAGCAGTTCTTC. This translates into CASSDWLAGGHHEQFF.

This clonotype has ten or more counts. The chain couples TRBV20-1 to TRBJ1-2; tentatively, D is TRBD1 (6 bases). V shed 6 bases and J shed 4 bases, with 15 bases lying between them. The CDR3 has 13 residues. Looked up from germline, CDR1 is DFQATT and CDR2 is SNEGSKA (reference sequence). The CDR3 region has the DNA TGCAGTGCCCCAGGGGAGTTAGGCTATGGCTACACCTTC. Its translation is CSAPGELGYGYTF.

This clonotype is a singleton in its sample. The gene calls are TRBV5-1 and TRBJ2-5; TRBD2 aligns across 8 bases. Germline CDR1 SGHRS, CDR2 YFSETQ. With V trimmed by 0 bases and J by 0 bases, 4 bases remained unmatched. This CDR3 has 16 amino acids. This chain's CDR3 is CASSLAASGYQETQYF. CDR3 DNA sequence: TGCGCCAGCAGCTTGGCTGCTAGCGGGTACCAAGAGACCCAGTACTTC.

As concerns this clonotype: Likely a read error: the CDR3 ends without its conserved phenylalanine or tryptophan. The CDR3 here is CASSLATGRIQETQYY. CDR3 in DNA: TGCGCCAGCAGCTTGGCCACGGGACGTATCCAAGAGACCCAGTACTAC. The chain recombines TRBV5-1 with TRBJ2-5; the D call may be TRBD1 or TRBD2 (5 bases each). This CDR3 is 16 amino acids long. CDR1 and CDR2 (germline): SGHRS, YFSETQ. The V end lost 0 bases, the J end lost 1 base, and 13 bases lay between the germline ends.

This clonotype showed up just a few times. The J gene is TRBJ1-2, the V gene TRBV9; D gene unclear. Germline V CDR1 and CDR2: SGDLS, YYNGEE. Trimming took 0 bases from V and 4 from J, leaving 4 bases between them. The CDR3 has 12 amino acids. CDR3 in DNA: TGTGCCAGCAGCGTAGGGAGCTATGGCTACACCTTC. Residues: CASSVGSYGYTF.

The chain uses TRBV27 and TRBJ2-3, with TRBD2 matching 8 bases. The CDR3 has 15 residues. In germline, CDR1 is MNHEY, CDR2 SMNVEV (reference sequence). The ends lost 3 bases at V and 6 bases at J; junction bases unmatched: 8. The CDR3 DNA reads TGTGCCAGCAGTTTTGGCGGGAGGCCCTCCGATACGCAGTATTTT. It translates to CASSFGGRPSDTQYF.

The V and J genes are TRBV20-1 and TRBJ2-1; the D is unclear. CDR3 length equals 12 residues. Deletions cut 5 bases from V and 4 bases from J, with 9 bases between. From germline, CDR1 is DFQATT and CDR2 SNEGSKA (reference sequence). CDR3: CSASDGYNEQFF. The CDR3 DNA follows: TGCAGTGCTTCTGACGGGTACAATGAGCAGTTCTTC.

There are a few counts of this clonotype. V gene TRBV11-2 combines with J gene TRBJ2-5; D might be TRBD2 (6 bases). The germline V gene encodes CDR1 SGHAT and CDR2 FQNNGV. CDR3 size: 17 residues. Trimming shortened V by 5 bases and J by 3 bases, and 22 bases separated the two germline ends. The CDR3 sequence is CASSPPGLAGLKETQYF. CDR3 sequence (DNA): TGTGCCAGCAGCCCCCCGGGACTGGCGGGCCTGAAAGAGACCCAGTACTTC.

The V call is TRBV13, the J call TRBJ2-3, with 13 bases that match TRBD2. The CDR3 length is 21 residues. CDR1 and CDR2 (germline): PRHDT, FYEKMQ (reference sequence). The V gene end was trimmed by 5 bases and the J gene end by 4 bases; junction bases not matched to a gene: 21. The CDR3 here is CASSRPYPGTSGIGPPDTQYF. CDR3 DNA sequence: TGTGCCAGCAGCCGCCCTTATCCCGGGACTAGCGGGATCGGTCCCCCAGATACGCAGTATTTT.

The chain couples TRBV15 to TRBJ2-5, with TRBD1 identical over 10 bases. CDR3 length: 13 amino acids. Trimming cost V 11 bases and J 4 bases; bases outside gene matches: 7. Per germline, CDR1 LNHNV and CDR2 YYDKDF (reference sequence). The CDR3 DNA reads TGTGCCGTCGACCGGGACAGGGGAGAGACCCAGTACTTC. Amino acid sequence: CAVDRDRGETQYF.

The table lists this clonotype with a few counts. This chain joins TRBV11-2 and TRBJ2-5; either TRBD1 or TRBD2 may supply D (5 bases each). The V gene lost 1 base and the J gene lost 5 bases, with 11 bases spanning the gap. This CDR3 contains 14 residues. Per the germline V gene, CDR1 is SGHAT and CDR2 is FQNNGV. The CDR3 bases are TGTGCCAGCAGCTTAGTGGGGGATCGGGAGACCCAGTACTTC. Protein sequence: CASSLVGDRETQYF.

The chain couples TRBV7-9 to TRBJ2-4, with 7 bases aligning to TRBD1. This CDR3 region has 17 residues. J lost 13 bases, V lost 5 bases, and 23 bases had no gene match. Germline V gene sequence: CDR1 SEHNR, CDR2 FQNEAQ (reference sequence). The CDR3 bases are TGTGCCAGCAGCCTTGGGATGTCGGGACAGATATACAATGAGCAGTACTTC. The encoded protein is CASSLGMSGQIYNEQYF.

The chain is built from TRBV9 and TRBJ1-2; no firm D call. Per the germline V gene, CDR1 is SGDLS and CDR2 is YYNGEE. The CDR3 loop spans 8 amino acids. V lost 2 bases and J lost 12, with 2 bases in between. This CDR3 is CASSVNTF. The CDR3 coding sequence is TGTGCCAGCAGCGTCAACACCTTC.